This TCR beta chain emerged from a study of T cells in narcolepsy (dated by TCRdb to 2016 to 2018). Regarding the complete study: Patients with narcolepsy type 1 or type 2 (NT1, NT2) and healthy control donors were enrolled in the study. To look for autoreactive T cells in narcolepsy patients that target self-antigens of hypocretin neurons (hypocretin, TRIB2), the study used TCR Vbeta sequencing to follow clonotypes in blood and CSF. What the research found in general, with its limitations: Some blood memory CD4+ repertoires from patients and controls contained no sequences matching autoreactive T cell clones. According to the report, autoreactive clonotypes were detected serially in the blood of the same patients and of different patients, but not in healthy controls. Patients and controls had comparable numbers of sequenced blood memory CD4+ clonotypes, averaging about 39,000 and 35,000, respectively. HCRT-specific and TRIB2-specific autoreactive clonotypes were highlighted in plots that compared CD4+ T cell clonotypes in CSF versus blood from the same patient.

Libraries were constructed by the immunoSEQ multiplex PCR assay. This is the immuneACCESS table as TCRdb keeps it, with only in-frame sequences that have V and J called. A part of the clones is gone; compared with another copy, unresolved V genes explain less than half, and the rest is unexplained. The sample table records around 30,000 clones; roughly 80% of these occur just once. Jointly, the top ten make up roughly 2.5% of the sample. Memory CD4+ T cells were sorted ex vivo from peripheral blood of narcolepsy patients and healthy controls for TCR Vbeta sequencing. The CDR3 spans 15 residues, from the cysteine through the phenylalanine. Only CDR3 DNA is held: 45 bases, read in frame from base 1. CDR1 and CDR2, per the germline V gene, are LGHNA and YNFKEQ. Trimming accounts for 5 bases at V and 4 bases at J, while the number of junction bases matched to no gene is 7. Regarding this clone: Its antigen target is currently unknown. No quality values exist for individual bases; no much larger clone is one base distant.

The TCR was taken from a human donor in good health. The rearranged segments are TRBV4-2 and TRBJ2-1, with 8 middle bases fitting TRBD2. The sequencing input was memory (CD45RA-) CD4+ T cells from blood. The cell subset or site label corresponds to: memory T cells sorted ex vivo from peripheral blood. The nucleotide sequence reads as follows: TGTGCCAGCAGCTTGATAGTAGCGGGGTACAATGAGCAGTTCTTC. This gives the protein CASSLIVAGYNEQFF.